This T cell receptor (beta chain) was sequenced during a study of cytomegalovirus exposure and HLA in healthy donors. Overall study findings and caveats: Productive status was seen about 90% or about 30% of the time for most TCR beta V segments in an earlier analysis. According to reports, the classifier identified cytomegalovirus status with high specificity and sensitivity.

The PCR made use of 60 Vbeta and 13 Jbeta primers. Profiled with immunoSEQ multiplex PCR; TCRdb holds only in-frame clones, not every one. The data contain a few hundred thousand clones, about 77% of them singletons. For this clone: Antigen unknown. Distinct nucleotide sequences in the sample also encode this CDR3.

CDR3 length: 12 amino acids. Per the germline V gene, CDR1 is SGHRS and CDR2 is YFSETQ. Trimming took off 1 base at V and 7 bases at J, with 8 bases between the two ends. Sequenced material: PBMCs. This TCR was sampled from a woman in her twenties or thirties in good health and CMV-seronegative. The chain couples TRBV5-1 to TRBJ1-1; TRBD1 is a possible D gene (6 bases). CDR3 protein: CASSLQGNEAFF. CDR3 in DNA: TGCGCCAGCAGCTTGCAGGGGAATGAAGCTTTCTTT.